Presented here are 17 T cell receptor beta chains from one specimen sequenced in a study of T cell changes during pregnancy in multiple sclerosis (dated by TCRdb to between 2018 and 2021). The library came from the immunoSEQ multiplex PCR assay. TCRdb obtained this table from immuneACCESS and retained in-frame rearrangements with V and J assigned. These tables miss some clones; where compared with another copy, unresolved V genes account for less than half of the shortfall, and the remainder is unexplained. For this sample the table gives 70,000 to 90,000 clones, of which approximately 92% were detected only once. Over 0.8% of the sample is in the top ten clones. The specimen was peripheral blood, collected in the first trimester of pregnancy. The origin of the receptors is a female donor with multiple sclerosis, enrolled in a pregnancy study.

This sequence joins TRBV2 and TRBJ1-2; perhaps TRBD1 as D (6 bases). Germline V lookup: CDR1 SNHLY, CDR2 FYNNEI. The CDR3 length is 13 residues. Between the trimmed V and J ends, which lost 6 bases and 7 bases, there was a span of 15 bases. As DNA, the CDR3 is TGTGCCAGCAGGGGGGACATTCCGAGTGGCTACACCTTC. This codes for CASRGDIPSGYTF.

The chain uses TRBV27 and TRBJ1-1, with TRBD1 identical over 11 bases. Germline V gene lookup returns CDR1 MNHEY and CDR2 SMNVEV (reference sequence). The CDR3 totals 17 residues. V lost 3 bases and J lost 0; bases outside the gene matches: 6. The CDR3 region is CASSFFGTGGMNTEAFF. CDR3 in DNA: TGTGCCAGCAGTTTCTTCGGGACAGGGGGTATGAACACTGAAGCTTTCTTT.

The chain recombines TRBV9 with TRBJ1-2; 11 bases fit TRBD1. Germline V CDR1 and CDR2: SGDLS, YYNGEE. This CDR3 contains 20 residues. V gave up 4 bases and J gave up 4 bases; unmatched junction bases: 21. The CDR3 DNA is TGTGCCAGCAGCTCCCCCACCCGGGACAGGGGGGGTCCTACTTTCTATGGCTACACCTTC. Residues: CASSSPTRDRGGPTFYGYTF.

V usage is TRBV27 and J usage is TRBJ2-4; 11 nucleotides match TRBD1. This CDR3 has 14 residues. The trim removed 8 bases at V and 8 bases at J, leaving 8 bases unmatched. The germline V gene encodes CDR1 MNHEY and CDR2 SMNVEV (reference sequence). The CDR3 sequence: CASGRGDRGYIQYF. The CDR3 bases are TGTGCCAGCGGTCGAGGGGACAGGGGGTACATTCAGTACTTC.

The rearrangement joins TRBV6-4 to TRBJ2-2; the match to TRBD2 covers 7 bases. CDR1 is MRHNA, CDR2 SNTAGT, per germline. V lost 10 bases, J lost 2 bases, and 7 bases stayed unmatched. CDR3 length equals 14 residues. The CDR3 DNA is TGTGCCACCTCCCGGGAGGTTAACACCGGGGAGCTGTTTTTT. It codes for CATSREVNTGELFF.

This clone has just one count. The chain has TRBV27 and TRBJ2-2; D gene unclear. CDR1 is MNHEY and CDR2 is SMNVEV in the germline V gene (reference sequence). Trimming cost V 0 bases and J 1 base, with 9 bases left between them. CDR3 length: 16 residues. The CDR3: CASSLSSVMNTGELFF. DNA of the CDR3: TGTGCCAGCAGTTTATCGTCAGTGATGAACACCGGGGAGCTGTTTTTT.

The chain employs TRBV29-1 and TRBJ2-7; a weak D match, TRBD1 (5 bases). CDR1 SQVTM and CDR2 ANQGSEA come from the germline V gene. Between the trimmed V and J ends, which lost 4 bases and 5 bases, there was a span of 12 bases. The CDR3 runs to 12 residues. CDR3 sequence (DNA): TGCAGCGTTGTTAGGGGTAACCACGAGCAGTACTTC. Its translation is CSVVRGNHEQYF.

This chain links TRBV7-6 with TRBJ2-7, with TRBD1 as a possible D gene (6 bases). Trimming cost V 5 bases and J 10 bases, with 12 bases left between them. Germline lookup yields CDR1 SGHVS and CDR2 FNYEAQ. This CDR3 has 11 amino acids. The CDR3 region is CASSPGVVQYF. The CDR3 nucleotides are TGTGCCAGCAGCCCAGGGGTTGTTCAGTACTTC.

The chain recombines TRBV30 with TRBJ1-2; 7 bases map to TRBD1. The CDR3 is made up of 17 amino acids. Germline V gene data show CDR1 as GTSNPN and CDR2 as SVGIG (reference sequence). The trim removed 0 bases at V and 6 bases at J, leaving 16 bases unmatched. The CDR3 loop reads CAWSVFRFGQASDGYTF. The CDR3 region has the DNA TGTGCCTGGAGTGTATTCCGGTTCGGACAGGCGAGCGATGGCTACACCTTC.

This clone appeared a single time. This sequence joins TRBV13 and TRBJ2-7; 8 bases are a match to TRBD2. J gave up 1 base and V 5 bases, and 7 bases lay outside the gene matches. Germline lookup yields CDR1 PRHDT and CDR2 FYEKMQ (reference sequence). The CDR3 totals 15 residues. The CDR3 bases are TGTGCCAGCAGCAGAAGCGGGGGTGCTTCCTACGAGCAGTACTTC. Amino acids: CASSRSGGASYEQYF.

The chain recombines TRBV27 with TRBJ1-1; D is perhaps TRBD1 (6 bases). Trimming shortened V by 0 bases and J by 3 bases, and 14 bases separated the two germline ends. Germline lookup yields CDR1 MNHEY and CDR2 SMNVEV (reference sequence). The CDR3 totals 16 residues. The CDR3 region has the DNA TGTGCCAGCAGTTTATCGACGGGGAGGGGGGACACTGAAGCTTTCTTT. This gives the protein CASSLSTGRGDTEAFF.

This sequence joins TRBV15 and TRBJ2-5, with D possibly being TRBD1 (5 bases). V lost 6 bases and J 5 bases, leaving 7 bases between the germline ends. Germline CDR1 and CDR2: LNHNV and YYDKDF (reference sequence). The CDR3 sequence is 11 residues long. CDR3 amino acids: CATRQAETQYF. CDR3 nucleotides: TGTGCCACCAGACAGGCCGAGACCCAGTACTTC.

The chain carries TRBV28 and TRBJ1-5; D ambiguous. Trimming took off 2 bases at V and 0 bases at J, with 17 bases between the two ends. The length of the CDR3 is 18 residues. The germline gives CDR1 MDHEN, CDR2 SYDVKM. CDR3 protein: CASSLSPWRAASNQPQHF. Written as DNA, the CDR3 is TGTGCCAGCAGTTTAAGCCCCTGGAGGGCAGCTAGCAATCAGCCCCAGCATTTT.

The chain couples TRBV15 to TRBJ1-5; 8 positions match TRBD1. The V segment lost 3 bases and the J segment 10 bases; nucleotides outside the gene matches: 14. The germline V gene has CDR1 LNHNV and CDR2 YYDKDF (reference sequence). The CDR3 covers 16 residues. The DNA for the CDR3 is TGTGCCACCAGCAGCGGGGTCAGGGGGCTCGGGGAACCCCAGCATTTT. Translating gives CATSSGVRGLGEPQHF.

The chain combines TRBV5-1 with TRBJ2-2; 8 nucleotides agree with TRBD1. The germline gives CDR1 SGHRS, CDR2 YFSETQ. The CDR3 totals 13 residues. Germline trimming cut 2 bases from V and 6 bases from J; bases unmatched to any gene: 0. CDR3 sequence reads: CASSLQGAGELFF. For the CDR3, the DNA is TGCGCCAGCAGCTTACAGGGGGCCGGGGAGCTGTTTTTT.

This clone appeared a few times. The chain joins TRBV4-2 to TRBJ2-7, with D hard to call. CDR1 LGHNA and CDR2 YNFKEQ come from the germline V gene. The CDR3 spans 11 residues. V was trimmed by 6 bases and J by 5 bases, leaving 8 bases between them. The CDR3 coding sequence is TGTGCCAGCAGGTCGGCGGACGAGCAGTACTTC. It yields the protein CASRSADEQYF.

The chain is built from TRBV5-1 and TRBJ2-1, with 10 positions matching TRBD2. Germline loops: CDR1 SGHRS, CDR2 YFSETQ. This CDR3 is 16 amino acids long. Germline trimming cut 5 bases from V and 0 bases from J; bases unmatched to any gene: 5. The CDR3 DNA reads TGCGCCAGCAGACCGCCTAGCGGGGGCTCCTACAATGAGCAGTTCTTC. This codes for CASRPPSGGSYNEQFF. The full variable domain, rest sourced from reference TRBV5-1 and TRBJ2-1, is KAGVTQTPRYLIKTRGQQVTLSCSPISGHRSVSWYQQTPGQGLQFLFEYFSETQRNKGNFPGRFSGRQFSNSRSEMNVSTLELGDSALYLCASRPPSGGSYNEQFFGPGTRLTVL.